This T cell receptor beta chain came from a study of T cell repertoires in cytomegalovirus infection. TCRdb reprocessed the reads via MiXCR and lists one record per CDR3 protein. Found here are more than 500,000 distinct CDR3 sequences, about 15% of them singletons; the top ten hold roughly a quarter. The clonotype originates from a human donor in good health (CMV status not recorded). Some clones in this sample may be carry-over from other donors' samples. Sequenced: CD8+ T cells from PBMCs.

The CDR3 sequence: CAIRVDRVSYNEQFF. The CDR3 DNA reads as TGTGCCATCAGGGTAGACAGGGTGTCGTACAATGAGCAGTTCTTC. The rearrangement joins TRBV10-3 to TRBJ2-1, with TRBD1 identical over 7 bases. The CDR3 length is 15 residues. CDR1 and CDR2 from the germline V gene are ENHRY and SYGVKD. Unmatched junction bases numbered 9, after V lost 6 bases and J lost 4 bases.